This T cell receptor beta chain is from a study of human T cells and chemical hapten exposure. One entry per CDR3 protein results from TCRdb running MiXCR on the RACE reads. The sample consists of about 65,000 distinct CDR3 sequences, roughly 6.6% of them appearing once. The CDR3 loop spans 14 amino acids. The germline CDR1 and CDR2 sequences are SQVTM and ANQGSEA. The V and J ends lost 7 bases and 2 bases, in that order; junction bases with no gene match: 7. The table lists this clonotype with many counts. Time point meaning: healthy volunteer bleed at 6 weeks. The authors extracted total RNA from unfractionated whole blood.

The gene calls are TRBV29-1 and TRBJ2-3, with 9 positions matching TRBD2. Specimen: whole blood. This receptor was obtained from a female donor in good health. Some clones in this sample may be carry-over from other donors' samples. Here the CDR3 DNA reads TGCAGCGGGAGGAGCGGGGGGATCACAGATACGCAGTATTTT. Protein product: CSGRSGGITDTQYF.